The next 29 T cell receptor beta chains were all read from a single sample in a study of blood T cell repertoires in COVID-19. Produced via immunoSEQ multiplex PCR; TCRdb's table is partial and in-frame only. This sample has 70,000 to 95,000 clones, with approximately 80% found just once. Sequencing input: peripheral blood. These receptors all come from a human donor in a cohort sampled during active COVID-19.

The chain is built from TRBV10-2 and TRBJ2-7; D is perhaps TRBD2 (6 bases). Germline CDR1 WSHSY, CDR2 SAAADI. The CDR3 loop spans 16 amino acids. The ends were cut back, 4 bases at V and 7 bases at J, with 23 bases in the middle. CDR3 region: CASSVVGRGILGEQYF. The CDR3 nucleotides are TGCGCCAGCAGTGTAGTGGGACGGGGGATCCTCGGGGAGCAGTACTTC.

V and J are TRBV20-1 and TRBJ1-4, with 9 bases fitting TRBD1. The CDR3 is made up of 14 amino acids. From germline, CDR1 is DFQATT and CDR2 SNEGSKA (reference sequence). After removal of 3 bases from V and 6 bases from J, the junction contained 5 bases not matched to a gene. CDR3 DNA: TGCAGTGCTAGTTTGGGGACAGGGTATGAAAAACTGTTTTTT. It codes for CSASLGTGYEKLFF.

The chain recombines TRBV2 with TRBJ1-4, with 10 bases aligning to TRBD1. The CDR3 extends over 14 amino acids. The J segment lost 7 bases and the V segment lost 6 bases, leaving 5 bases of the junction unmatched. The germline CDR1 and CDR2 sequences are SNHLY and FYNNEI. In DNA, the CDR3 is TGTGCCAGCAGGGACAGGGGGTTAGGTGAAAAACTGTTTTTT. This sequence encodes CASRDRGLGEKLFF. The full variable domain, with the rest looked up from reference TRBV2 and TRBJ1-4, is EPEVTQTPSHQVTQMGQEVILRCVPISNHLYFYWYRQILGQKVEFLVSFYNNEISEKSEIFDDQFSVERPDGSNFTLKIRSTKLEDSAMYFCASRDRGLGEKLFFGSGTQLSVL.

The J gene is TRBJ2-3, the V gene TRBV11-1, with 11 bases aligning to TRBD2. Germline V gene lookup returns CDR1 SGHAT and CDR2 FQDESV (reference sequence). Trimming cost V 4 bases and J 2 bases; bases outside gene matches: 5. CDR3 size: 16 residues. Here the CDR3 DNA reads TGTGCCAGCAGCTACCTGACTAGCGGGGTCACAGATACGCAGTATTTT. Translating it yields CASSYLTSGVTDTQYF.

This clone was detected once. This rearrangement joins TRBV20-1 to TRBJ1-1; D is unresolved. Germline CDR1 and CDR2: DFQATT and SNEGSKA (reference sequence). The V end lost 3 bases, the J end lost 6 bases, and 20 bases lay between the germline ends. CDR3 length equals 15 residues. CDR3 amino acids: CSASGFGGSIAEAFF. The DNA of the CDR3 is TGCAGTGCTAGTGGATTTGGAGGTAGTATCGCTGAAGCTTTCTTT.

The chain combines TRBV7-9 with TRBJ1-2, with 7 bases fitting TRBD1. V trimming: 4 bases; J trimming: 8 bases; junction bases outside the gene matches: 4. CDR3 size: 12 residues. CDR1 and CDR2 (germline): SEHNR, FQNEAQ (reference sequence). The chain's CDR3 is CASSSTGDGYTF. The CDR3 DNA is TGTGCCAGCAGCTCAACAGGGGACGGCTACACCTTC.

This clone was recorded once. The DNA for the CDR3 is TGTGCCAGCAAGGCCAGGGGGACTGGAAACACCATATATTTT. It codes for CASKARGTGNTIYF. The chain joins TRBV6-5 to TRBJ1-3; 7 positions agree with TRBD1. The trim removed 7 bases at V and 2 bases at J, leaving 5 bases unmatched. The CDR3 runs to 14 residues. The germline gives CDR1 MNHEY, CDR2 SVGAGI.

The chain combines TRBV28 with TRBJ1-1; no clear D. From germline, CDR1 is MDHEN and CDR2 SYDVKM. V shed 3 bases and J shed 5 bases, with 7 bases lying between them. The CDR3 runs to 12 residues. As DNA, the CDR3 is TGTGCCAGCAGTTTGGCTCGAACTGAAGCTTTCTTT. Amino acid sequence: CASSLARTEAFF.

The CDR3 DNA reads TGTGCCAGCACCTTTGTAGGACAGGGGTCGTTGTCACCCCTCCACTTT. This encodes CASTFVGQGSLSPLHF. This chain connects TRBV6-6 to TRBJ1-6, with TRBD1 identical over 9 bases. Germline-derived CDR1 and CDR2 are MNHNY and SVGAGI (reference sequence). The CDR3 loop spans 16 amino acids. The V and J ends lost 7 bases and 10 bases, in that order; junction bases with no gene match: 14.

This clone was seen once. The CDR3 nucleotides are TGTGCCAGCAGCCTTAGGGGGTCGGAGACCCAGTACTTC. Protein: CASSLRGSETQYF. V is TRBV3-1 (or the pseudogene TRBV3-2) and J is TRBJ2-5; maybe TRBD1 (6 bases). Germline lookup yields CDR1 LGHDT and CDR2 YNNKEL (reference sequence). Between the trimmed V and J ends, which lost 4 bases and 5 bases, there was a span of 11 bases. This CDR3 has 13 amino acids.

The chain has TRBV12-5 and TRBJ1-1, with D maybe TRBD1 (6 bases). This CDR3 contains 16 residues. With 0 bases removed from V and 1 base from J, the gap between germline ends came to 12 bases. CDR1 and CDR2 (germline): LGHNT, FRNRAP. The CDR3 nucleotides are TGTGCTAGTGGTTTGGTACTTGGCAGGGGGAACACTGAAGCTTTCTTT. Amino acid sequence: CASGLVLGRGNTEAFF.

This chain links TRBV11-2 with TRBJ2-7, with TRBD1 matching 10 bases. Germline-derived CDR1 and CDR2 are SGHAT and FQNNGV. This CDR3 region has 15 residues. V shed 5 bases, J shed 0 bases, and the junction held 4 bases outside the gene matches. In DNA, the CDR3 is TGTGCCAGCAGCCAGGGACAGGGGCCCTCCTACGAGCAGTACTTC. Translation: CASSQGQGPSYEQYF.

This chain uses TRBV30 with TRBJ1-4, with D possibly being TRBD1 (5 bases). Germline CDR1 is GTSNPN and CDR2 is SVGIG (reference sequence). The length of the CDR3 is 14 residues. V gave up 3 bases and J gave up 0 bases, with 8 bases separating them. CDR3 sequence: CAWRTEPTNEKLFF. The CDR3 DNA reads as TGTGCCTGGAGGACAGAACCAACTAATGAAAAACTGTTTTTT.

The CDR3 coding sequence is TGTGCCACCAGCATCCGCGGGACAGTATCAGGAAACACCATATATTTT. Its protein is CATSIRGTVSGNTIYF. The chain carries TRBV15 and TRBJ1-3; 7 nucleotides match TRBD1. Trimming at V came to 4 bases and at J to 4 bases, leaving 10 bases not matched to a gene. Germline CDR1 and CDR2: LNHNV and YYDKDF (reference sequence). The CDR3 covers 16 residues. Drawing the rest from reference TRBV15 and TRBJ1-3, the complete variable domain is DAMVIQNPRYQVTQFGKPVTLSCSQTLNHNVMYWYQQKSSQAPKLLFHYYDKDFNNEADTPDNFQSRRPNTSFCFLDIRSPGLGDTAMYLCATSIRGTVSGNTIYFGEGSWLTVV.

The V gene is TRBV4-1, the J gene TRBJ2-3, with TRBD2 identical over 8 bases. Germline assignment: CDR1 MGHRA and CDR2 YSYEKL. V gave up 0 bases and J gave up 4 bases; unmatched junction bases: 9. The CDR3 has 17 residues. Here the CDR3 DNA reads TGCGCCAGCAGCCAAGATAAACTAGCCGGGGGGGCAGATACGCAGTATTTT. Translation: CASSQDKLAGGADTQYF.

This chain uses TRBV27 with TRBJ2-7, with a possible D match to TRBD1 (6 bases). With 5 bases removed from V and 6 bases from J, the gap between germline ends came to 20 bases. The CDR3 loop spans 15 amino acids. CDR1 and CDR2 (germline): MNHEY, SMNVEV (reference sequence). The DNA for the CDR3 is TGTGCCAGCAGTCTGGACCCAACAGGGTTAGGCGAGCAGTACTTC. The encoded protein is CASSLDPTGLGEQYF.

V gene TRBV5-1 combines with J gene TRBJ2-3; 9 nucleotides align to TRBD2. The junction had 12 bases not matched to a gene; V was cut back by 4 bases and J by 3 bases. The CDR3 is made up of 17 amino acids. Germline V CDR1 and CDR2: SGHRS, YFSETQ. The CDR3 here is CASSKSGGRAGTDTQYF. CDR3 DNA: TGCGCCAGCAGCAAGAGCGGGGGGCGGGCTGGTACAGATACGCAGTATTTT.

The rearrangement uses TRBV6-1 and TRBJ2-7; possible D gene TRBD1, 6 bases. The V end was cut by 2 bases, the J end by 3 bases, with 11 bases between. The CDR3 spans 14 residues. From germline, CDR1 is MNHNS and CDR2 SASEGT. CDR3 loop: CASSEWGLGYEQYF. DNA of the CDR3: TGTGCCAGCAGTGAATGGGGGCTCGGCTACGAGCAGTACTTC.

The chain is built from TRBV19 and TRBJ2-7; TRBD1 is a possible D gene (6 bases). Germline V gives CDR1 LNHDA, CDR2 SQIVND (reference sequence). The length of the CDR3 is 15 residues. Trimming pared 3 bases from V and 4 bases from J, leaving 16 bases between. The CDR3 loop reads CASSITQGIWYEQYF. CDR3 coding DNA: TGTGCCAGTAGTATCACGCAGGGGATATGGTACGAGCAGTACTTC. Using reference TRBV19 and TRBJ2-7 for the parts outside the CDR3, the full variable domain is DGGITQSPKYLFRKEGQNVTLSCEQNLNHDAMYWYRQDPGQGLRLIYYSQIVNDFQKGDIAEGYSVSREKKESFPLTVTSAQKNPTAFYLCASSITQGIWYEQYFGPGTRLTVT.

CDR3 bases: TGTGCCAGCAGTAGGGACATCTCCCGGAGATTGGCTTTCTTT. Its translation is CASSRDISRRLAFF. This chain uses TRBV6-5 with TRBJ1-1; weak D call: TRBD1 (6 bases). Trimming left V 5 bases short and J 11 bases short, with 21 bases between. This CDR3 region has 14 residues. Germline V gene sequence: CDR1 MNHEY, CDR2 SVGAGI.

The rearrangement uses TRBV6-5 and TRBJ2-2, with 8 nucleotides matching TRBD2. The CDR3 runs to 15 residues. With 5 bases clipped from V and 6 bases from J, the junction kept 8 bases outside the gene matches. Germline-derived CDR1 and CDR2 are MNHEY and SVGAGI. CDR3 region: CASSTGGGRAGELFF. The CDR3 DNA follows: TGTGCCAGCAGTACGGGCGGGGGGCGGGCCGGGGAGCTGTTTTTT.

The chain uses TRBV30 and TRBJ2-3; a possible D gene is TRBD2 (7 bases). V dropped 0 bases and J dropped 12 bases, with 16 bases sitting between them. Per germline, CDR1 GTSNPN and CDR2 SVGIG (reference sequence). This CDR3 is built from 13 residues. The CDR3 nucleotides read TGTGCCTGGAGTGTAGGCGGGGGCAGGATCCAGTATTTT. It yields the protein CAWSVGGGRIQYF.

The J gene is TRBJ1-4, the V gene TRBV5-1; 7 nucleotides line up with TRBD1. There are 17 residues in the CDR3. Per germline, CDR1 SGHRS and CDR2 YFSETQ. J gave up 0 bases and V 0 bases, and 5 bases lay outside the gene matches. CDR3 nucleotides: TGCGCCAGCAGCTTGGCTGGACAGGCATCAACTAATGAAAAACTGTTTTTT. Its protein is CASSLAGQASTNEKLFF.

The V call is TRBV7-3, the J call TRBJ1-5; 9 nucleotides agree with TRBD1. The CDR3 has 20 amino acids. V lost 1 base and J lost 1; bases outside the gene matches: 14. Germline CDR1 reads SGHTA; CDR2 reads FQGTGA. CDR3: CASSLILSGTGKTSNQPQHF. For the CDR3, the DNA is TGTGCCAGCAGCTTAATACTGTCCGGGACAGGGAAGACGAGCAATCAGCCCCAGCATTTT.

In its sample, this clone was seen a few times. This sequence joins TRBV3-1 (or the pseudogene TRBV3-2) and TRBJ2-1, with TRBD2 matching over 10 bases. V dropped 4 bases and J dropped 9; count of bases not matched to a gene: 9. This CDR3 contains 15 residues. Germline V gene lookup returns CDR1 LGHDT and CDR2 YNNKEL (reference sequence). CDR3 bases: TGTGCCAGCAGCCGGTTCGGGACTAGCGTTAGTGAGCAGTTCTTC. Translating gives CASSRFGTSVSEQFF.

The CDR3 loop reads CASSITGGRDSPLHF. The CDR3 DNA reads as TGCGCCAGCAGCATAACAGGGGGCCGAGATTCACCCCTCCACTTT. This chain links TRBV5-1 with TRBJ1-6; the match to TRBD1 covers 9 bases. The CDR3 runs to 15 residues. Germline CDR1 reads SGHRS; CDR2 reads YFSETQ. The V segment lost 4 bases and the J segment 8 bases; nucleotides outside the gene matches: 7.

The chain couples TRBV3-1 (or the pseudogene TRBV3-2) to TRBJ2-7; possibly TRBD1 for D (6 bases). Germline V CDR1 and CDR2: LGHDT, YNNKEL (reference sequence). This CDR3 spans 17 amino acids. The ends were cut back, 3 bases at V and 4 bases at J, with 22 bases in the middle. Here the CDR3 reads CASSHQATGTRGYEQYF. The DNA for the CDR3 is TGTGCCAGCAGCCACCAAGCTACCGGGACACGGGGTTACGAGCAGTACTTC.

The chain has TRBV20-1 and TRBJ1-3; no clear D gene. The CDR3 contains 11 residues. Germline lookup yields CDR1 DFQATT and CDR2 SNEGSKA (reference sequence). With 6 bases removed from V and 3 bases from J, the gap between germline ends came to 6 bases. This chain's CDR3 is CSAAVGNTIYF. In nucleotides, the CDR3 is TGCAGTGCCGCAGTTGGAAACACCATATATTTT.

The CDR3 bases are TGCGCCAGTAAGGACAGCAGGACGACCACCGGGGAGCTGTTTTTT. Translating gives CASKDSRTTTGELFF. The rearrangement joins TRBV10-2 to TRBJ2-2; perhaps TRBD1 as D (6 bases). CDR3 size: 15 residues. V was shortened by 9 bases and J by 4 bases, with 18 bases between the two germline ends. Germline V lookup: CDR1 WSHSY, CDR2 SAAADI.